Below are 20 T cell receptor beta chains sequenced from a single sample in a study of blood T cells in healthy people across ages. Alongside a J-beta primer mix, a sample-barcoded 5' primer served in a second PCR lasting roughly 6 to 11 cycles. TCRdb recomputed calls from the 5' RACE reads with MiXCR, one row per CDR3 protein. The data show 2 million or so distinct CDR3 sequences, with approximately 50% seen just once and roughly 2% held by the top ten. Sequenced sample: blood. The source of these receptors is a middle-aged woman in good health.

The count of this clonotype is one. The chain has TRBV20-1 and TRBJ2-3; 8 bases align to TRBD2. CDR3 size: 15 residues. The trim removed 6 bases at V and 3 bases at J, leaving 11 bases unmatched. The germline V gene has CDR1 DFQATT and CDR2 SNEGSKA (reference sequence). CDR3 protein: CSADVGRGGTDTQYF. As DNA, the CDR3 is TGCAGTGCCGACGTAGGTCGGGGGGGTACAGATACGCAGTATTTT.

The V call is TRBV15, the J call TRBJ1-6; TRBD1 is a possible D gene (6 bases). CDR1 LNHNV and CDR2 YYDKDF come from the germline V gene (reference sequence). V lost 6 bases and J lost 1, with 7 bases in between. This CDR3 spans 14 amino acids. Written as DNA, the CDR3 is TGTGCCACCAGGGACAGTTCCTATAATTCACCCCTCCACTTT. It translates to CATRDSSYNSPLHF.

The chain is built from TRBV2 and TRBJ2-5; 9 bases map to TRBD1. J lost 3 bases, V lost 7 bases, and 6 bases had no gene match. The CDR3 runs 14 residues. Germline CDR1 reads SNHLY; CDR2 reads FYNNEI. CDR3 nucleotide sequence: TGTGCCAGCACACCCCGGACAGGGGAAGAGACCCAGTACTTC. Translated: CASTPRTGEETQYF.

The chain couples TRBV10-3 to TRBJ1-1, with D perhaps TRBD1 (6 bases). There are 15 residues in the CDR3. Germline CDR1 ENHRY, CDR2 SYGVKD. Trimming left V 6 bases short and J 1 base short, with 15 bases between. The CDR3 protein is CAIRGRGAQNTEAFF. The CDR3 DNA reads TGTGCCATCAGGGGTAGGGGGGCGCAGAACACTGAAGCTTTCTTT.

This chain uses TRBV12-5 with TRBJ2-1; TRBD1 agrees at 9 bases. The CDR3 is made up of 14 amino acids. Unmatched junction bases numbered 7, after V lost 6 bases and J lost 7 bases. Per germline, CDR1 LGHNT and CDR2 FRNRAP. CDR3 residues: CASGPGQGLNEQFF. The CDR3 DNA is TGTGCTAGTGGACCGGGACAGGGATTGAATGAGCAGTTCTTC.

The chain couples TRBV12-3 or TRBV12-4 to TRBJ1-4; D remains unclear. The CDR3 length is 11 residues. Trimming left V 11 bases short and J 6 bases short, with 10 bases between. The CDR3 region is CASKYHEKLFF. The CDR3 DNA sequence: TGTGCCTCTAAGTACCATGAAAAACTGTTTTTT.

A few counts support this clonotype. The V gene is TRBV2, the J gene TRBJ2-1, with 8 nucleotides matching TRBD1. The CDR3 runs to 14 residues. V shed 3 bases and J 10 bases; nucleotides not matched to a gene: 8. Germline V gives CDR1 SNHLY, CDR2 FYNNEI. The CDR3 loop reads CASSDRRGLGEQFF. The CDR3 DNA is TGTGCCAGCAGTGACCGCAGGGGGCTGGGGGAGCAGTTCTTC. The complete variable domain, with remaining parts taken from reference TRBV2 and TRBJ2-1, reads EPEVTQTPSHQVTQMGQEVILRCVPISNHLYFYWYRQILGQKVEFLVSFYNNEISEKSEIFDDQFSVERPDGSNFTLKIRSTKLEDSAMYFCASSDRRGLGEQFFGPGTRLTVL.

The rearrangement links TRBV12-3 or TRBV12-4 to TRBJ2-5; D is uncertain. Trimming cost V 2 bases and J 5 bases, with 15 bases left between them. CDR3 length equals 15 residues. The CDR3 coding sequence is TGTGCCAGCAGTTTAATCTCGTTAAGTCTGGAGACCCAGTACTTC. Its translation: CASSLISLSLETQYF.

The V gene is TRBV21-1, the J gene TRBJ2-5; the DNA was not used to check the table's D call, TRBD1. TRBV21-1 counts as a pseudogene. The CDR3 sequence is 13 residues long. The CDR3 DNA reads TGTGCCAGCGCCCGGGGGAGCTACAATGAGCAGTACTTC. It specifies CASARGSYNEQYF.

The chain employs TRBV13 and TRBJ1-2; D uncertain. V was clipped by 5 bases and J by 8 bases, with 12 bases between them. CDR1 and CDR2 (germline): PRHDT, FYEKMQ (reference sequence). CDR3 size: 12 residues. The CDR3 sequence is CASSRGEGGYTF. The CDR3 coding sequence is TGTGCCAGCAGCCGCGGGGAGGGAGGCTACACCTTC. Together with reference TRBV13 and TRBJ1-2, the CDR3 gives the full variable domain: AAGVIQSPRHLIKEKRETATLKCYPIPRHDTVYWYQQGPGQDPQFLISFYEKMQSDKGSIPDRFSAQQFSDYHSELNMSSLELGDSALYFCASSRGEGGYTFGSGTRLTVV.

The gene calls are TRBV7-6 and TRBJ2-3; 7 bases fit TRBD1. CDR1 is SGHVS, CDR2 FNYEAQ, per germline. V lost 4 bases, J lost 5 bases, and 6 bases stayed unmatched. There are 14 residues in the CDR3. The CDR3 region has the DNA TGTGCCAGCAGCTCTAGAGGGGGCGAAGATACGCAGTATTTT. Protein product: CASSSRGGEDTQYF.

This clonotype has more than one count but fewer than ten. The chain has TRBV7-9 and TRBJ1-2; 7 nucleotides match TRBD1. The CDR3 is 17 amino acids. V lost 5 bases and J lost 5; bases outside the gene matches: 17. Germline CDR1 SEHNR, CDR2 FQNEAQ (reference sequence). CDR3 nucleotide sequence: TGTGCCAGCAGCCCCGTAGGGGGCAGACTCGACGTTTATGGCTACACCTTC. Translating gives CASSPVGGRLDVYGYTF.

The chain combines TRBV18 with TRBJ2-4; the match to TRBD1 covers 10 bases. The better agreement between TRBJ2-7 and the DNA end casts doubt on the J call. This CDR3 spans 14 amino acids. Germline V lookup: CDR1 KGHSH, CDR2 LQKENI. CDR3 sequence reads: CASSPGQGSAEQYF. The CDR3, as DNA: TGTGCCAGCTCACCGGGACAGGGGTCCGCCGAGCAGTACTTC.

This rearrangement joins TRBV27 to TRBJ2-3; D not resolved. The germline gives CDR1 MNHEY, CDR2 SMNVEV (reference sequence). Trimming pared 2 bases from V and 4 bases from J, leaving 13 bases between. The CDR3 is made up of 15 amino acids. CDR3 in amino acids: CASSLTVFGADTQYF. As DNA, the CDR3 is TGTGCCAGCAGTTTAACGGTATTTGGAGCAGATACGCAGTATTTT.

The V and J genes are TRBV7-2 and TRBJ1-5; TRBD1 is a possible D gene (5 bases). The CDR3 is 15 residues long. CDR1 and CDR2 (germline): SGHTA, FQGNSA. The V gene lost 5 bases and the J gene lost 0 bases, with 11 bases spanning the gap. CDR3 nucleotide sequence: TGTGCCAGCAGCCGGGACGGAGGTAGCAATCAGCCCCAGCATTTT. It encodes CASSRDGGSNQPQHF.

V gene TRBV6-6 combines with J gene TRBJ2-5; D remains unclear. With the DNA end fitting TRBJ2-1 better, the J assignment may be wrong. CDR3 length: 14 residues. CDR1 and CDR2 (germline): MNHNY, SVGAGI (reference sequence). Here the CDR3 DNA reads TGTGCCAGCAGTTACTATCCGGGTCAAGAGACCCAGTTCTTC. It codes for CASSYYPGQETQFF.

This rearrangement joins TRBV5-1 to TRBJ1-4, with a tentative D call TRBD1 (6 bases). The germline V and J ends were trimmed by 4 bases and 5 bases, with 12 bases remaining between them. The CDR3 extends over 14 amino acids. Germline assignment: CDR1 SGHRS and CDR2 YFSETQ. CDR3 loop: CASSPRTANEKLFF. The CDR3 bases are TGCGCCAGCAGCCCCCGGACAGCAAATGAAAAACTGTTTTTT.

The J gene is TRBJ2-4, the V gene TRBV5-8; possible D gene TRBD2, 5 bases. V lost 1 base and J lost 7, with 18 bases in between. This CDR3 is 16 amino acids long. The V gene's germline CDR1 is SGHTS and CDR2 YDEGEE. This CDR3 reads CASSLRNSLPGNIQYF. CDR3 DNA sequence: TGTGCCAGCAGCTTGAGGAACTCCCTGCCGGGGAACATTCAGTACTTC.

CDR3 sequence (DNA): TGCGCCAGCAGCTTGGTAGGGTCCCTGGGGTCTGAGCAGTTCTTC. Protein: CASSLVGSLGSEQFF. J is TRBJ2-1 and V is TRBV5-1; D not resolved. The CDR3 spans 15 residues. The V gene's germline CDR1 is SGHRS and CDR2 YFSETQ. The V and J ends lost 0 bases and 9 bases respectively, with 16 bases between them.

The chain joins TRBV5-1 to TRBJ2-1; D remains unclear. The CDR3 covers 12 residues. Deletions cut 4 bases from V and 5 bases from J, with 7 bases between. Germline values: CDR1 SGHRS, CDR2 YFSETQ. The CDR3, as DNA: TGCGCCAGCAGCGGATGGGACAATGAGCAGTTCTTC. This sequence encodes CASSGWDNEQFF.